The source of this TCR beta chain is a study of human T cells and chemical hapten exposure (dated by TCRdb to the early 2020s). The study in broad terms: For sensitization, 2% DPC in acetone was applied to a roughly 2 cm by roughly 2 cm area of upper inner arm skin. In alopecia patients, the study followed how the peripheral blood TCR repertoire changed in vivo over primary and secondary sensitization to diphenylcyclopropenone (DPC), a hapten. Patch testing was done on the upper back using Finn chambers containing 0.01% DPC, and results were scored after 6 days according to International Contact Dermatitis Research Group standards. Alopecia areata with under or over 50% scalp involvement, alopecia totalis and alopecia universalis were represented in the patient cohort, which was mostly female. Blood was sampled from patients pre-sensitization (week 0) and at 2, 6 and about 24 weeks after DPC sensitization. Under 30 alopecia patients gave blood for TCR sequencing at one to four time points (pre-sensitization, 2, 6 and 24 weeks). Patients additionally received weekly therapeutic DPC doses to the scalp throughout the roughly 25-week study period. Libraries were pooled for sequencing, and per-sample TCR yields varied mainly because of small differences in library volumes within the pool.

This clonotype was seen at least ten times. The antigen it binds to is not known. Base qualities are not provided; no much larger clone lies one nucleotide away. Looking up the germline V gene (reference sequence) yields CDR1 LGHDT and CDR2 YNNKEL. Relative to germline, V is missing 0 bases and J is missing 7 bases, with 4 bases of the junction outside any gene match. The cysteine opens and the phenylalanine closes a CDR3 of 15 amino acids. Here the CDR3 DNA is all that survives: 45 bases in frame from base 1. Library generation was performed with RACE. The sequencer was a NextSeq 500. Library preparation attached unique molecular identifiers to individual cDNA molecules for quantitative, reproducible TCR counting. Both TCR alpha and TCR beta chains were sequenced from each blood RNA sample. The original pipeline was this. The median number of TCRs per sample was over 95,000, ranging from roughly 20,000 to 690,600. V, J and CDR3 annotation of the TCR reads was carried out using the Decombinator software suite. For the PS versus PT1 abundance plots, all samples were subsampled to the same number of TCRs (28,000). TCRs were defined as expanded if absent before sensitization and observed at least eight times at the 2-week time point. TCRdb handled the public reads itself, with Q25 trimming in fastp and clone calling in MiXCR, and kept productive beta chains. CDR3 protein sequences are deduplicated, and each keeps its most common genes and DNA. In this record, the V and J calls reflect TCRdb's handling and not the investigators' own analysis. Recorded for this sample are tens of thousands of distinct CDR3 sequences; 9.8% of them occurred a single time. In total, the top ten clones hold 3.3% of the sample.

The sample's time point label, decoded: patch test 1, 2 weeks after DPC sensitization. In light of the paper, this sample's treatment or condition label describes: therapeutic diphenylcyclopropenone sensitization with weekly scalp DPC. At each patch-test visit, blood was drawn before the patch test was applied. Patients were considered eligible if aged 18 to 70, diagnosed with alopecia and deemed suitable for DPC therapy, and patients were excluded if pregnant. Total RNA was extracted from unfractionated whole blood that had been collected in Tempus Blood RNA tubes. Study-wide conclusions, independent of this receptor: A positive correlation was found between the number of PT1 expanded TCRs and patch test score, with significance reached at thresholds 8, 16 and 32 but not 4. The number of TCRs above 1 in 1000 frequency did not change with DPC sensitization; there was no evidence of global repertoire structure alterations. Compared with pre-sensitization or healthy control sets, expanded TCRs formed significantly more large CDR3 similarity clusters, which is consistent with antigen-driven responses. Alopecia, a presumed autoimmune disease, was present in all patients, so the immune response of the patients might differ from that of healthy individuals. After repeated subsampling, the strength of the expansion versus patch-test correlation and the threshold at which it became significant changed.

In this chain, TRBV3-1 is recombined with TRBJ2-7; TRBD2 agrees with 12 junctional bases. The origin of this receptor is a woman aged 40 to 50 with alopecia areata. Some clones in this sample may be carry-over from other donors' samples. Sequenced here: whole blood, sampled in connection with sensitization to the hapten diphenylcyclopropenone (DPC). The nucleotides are TGTGCCAGCAGCCAAGAAGGACTAGCGGGGATTGAGCAGTACTTC. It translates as CASSQEGLAGIEQYF.